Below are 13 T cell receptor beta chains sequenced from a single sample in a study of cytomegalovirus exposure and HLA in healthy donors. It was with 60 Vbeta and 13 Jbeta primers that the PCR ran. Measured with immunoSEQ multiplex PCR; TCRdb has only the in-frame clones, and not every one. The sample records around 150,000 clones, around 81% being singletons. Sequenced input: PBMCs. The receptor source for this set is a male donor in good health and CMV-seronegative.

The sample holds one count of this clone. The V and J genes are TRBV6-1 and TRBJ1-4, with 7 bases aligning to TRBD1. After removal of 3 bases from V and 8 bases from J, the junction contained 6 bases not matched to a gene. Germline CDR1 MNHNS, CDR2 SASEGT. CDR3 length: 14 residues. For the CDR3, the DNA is TGTGCCAGCAGTGAGTCAGGGGGATTCGAAAAACTGTTTTTT. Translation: CASSESGGFEKLFF.

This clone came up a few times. This CDR3 reads CASSDSLSNQPQHF. CDR3 coding DNA: TGTGCCAGCAGCGACAGTCTAAGCAATCAGCCCCAGCATTTT. This chain uses TRBV25-1 with TRBJ1-5; perhaps TRBD1 as D (5 bases). Per germline, CDR1 MGHDK and CDR2 SYGVNS. The ends were cut back, 6 bases at V and 1 base at J, with 10 bases in the middle. This CDR3 comprises 14 residues.

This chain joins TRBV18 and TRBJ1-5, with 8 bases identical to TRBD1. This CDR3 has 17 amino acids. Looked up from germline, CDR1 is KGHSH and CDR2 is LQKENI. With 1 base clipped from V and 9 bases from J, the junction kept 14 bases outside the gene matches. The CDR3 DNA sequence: TGTGCCAGCTCACCACTCGGGACAGGCGCCCACCCTCCGCCCCAGCATTTT. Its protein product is CASSPLGTGAHPPPQHF.

CDR3 in DNA: TGTGCCAGCAGTGAATATGGGACAGTGAACACCGGGGAGCTGTTTTTT. The encoded protein is CASSEYGTVNTGELFF. The chain joins TRBV25-1 to TRBJ2-2; 7 bases are shared with TRBD1. The ends lost 0 bases at V and 1 base at J; junction bases unmatched: 2. Germline CDR1 and CDR2: MGHDK and SYGVNS. The CDR3 runs 16 residues.

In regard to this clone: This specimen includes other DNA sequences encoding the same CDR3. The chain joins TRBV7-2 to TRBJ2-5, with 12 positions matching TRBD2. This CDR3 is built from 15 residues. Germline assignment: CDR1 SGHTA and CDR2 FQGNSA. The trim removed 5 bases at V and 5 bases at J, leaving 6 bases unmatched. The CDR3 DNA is TGTGCCAGCAGCCCTCTAGCGGGGGGGAGGGAGACCCAGTACTTC. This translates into CASSPLAGGRETQYF.

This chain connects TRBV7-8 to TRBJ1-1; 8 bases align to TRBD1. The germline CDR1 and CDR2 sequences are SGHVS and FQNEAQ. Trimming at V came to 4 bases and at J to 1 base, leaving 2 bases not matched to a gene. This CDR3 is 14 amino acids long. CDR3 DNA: TGTGCCAGCAGCTACGGGACAGGGAACACTGAAGCTTTCTTT. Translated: CASSYGTGNTEAFF.

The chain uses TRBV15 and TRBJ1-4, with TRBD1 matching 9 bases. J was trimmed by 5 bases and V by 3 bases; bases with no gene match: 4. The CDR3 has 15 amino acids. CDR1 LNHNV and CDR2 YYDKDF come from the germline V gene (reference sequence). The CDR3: CATSREGQGNEKLFF. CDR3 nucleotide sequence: TGTGCCACCAGCAGGGAGGGACAGGGAAATGAAAAACTGTTTTTT. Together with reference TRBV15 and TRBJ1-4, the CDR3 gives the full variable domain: DAMVIQNPRYQVTQFGKPVTLSCSQTLNHNVMYWYQQKSSQAPKLLFHYYDKDFNNEADTPDNFQSRRPNTSFCFLDIRSPGLGDTAMYLCATSREGQGNEKLFFGSGTQLSVL.

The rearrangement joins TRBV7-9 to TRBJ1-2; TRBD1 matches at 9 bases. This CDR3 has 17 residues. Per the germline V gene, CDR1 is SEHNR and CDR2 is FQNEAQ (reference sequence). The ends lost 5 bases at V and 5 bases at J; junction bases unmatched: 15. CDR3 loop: CASSPGQGSIVPYGYTF. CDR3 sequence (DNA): TGTGCCAGCAGCCCTGGACAGGGGAGTATTGTTCCTTATGGCTACACCTTC.

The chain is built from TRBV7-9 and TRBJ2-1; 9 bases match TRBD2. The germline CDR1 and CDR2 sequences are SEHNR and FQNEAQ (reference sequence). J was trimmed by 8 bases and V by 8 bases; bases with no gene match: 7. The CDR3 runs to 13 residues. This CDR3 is CASPREGRYEQFF. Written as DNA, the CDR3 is TGTGCCAGCCCGCGGGAGGGCCGGTATGAGCAGTTCTTC.

The CDR3: CASVLAGLSQPQHF. The DNA of the CDR3 is TGTGCTAGCGTCCTGGCGGGGCTCAGTCAGCCCCAGCATTTT. This chain uses TRBV12-5 with TRBJ1-5; TRBD1 might be the D (5 bases). This CDR3 has 14 amino acids. Trimming left V 9 bases short and J 6 bases short, with 18 bases between. Germline CDR1 reads LGHNT; CDR2 reads FRNRAP.

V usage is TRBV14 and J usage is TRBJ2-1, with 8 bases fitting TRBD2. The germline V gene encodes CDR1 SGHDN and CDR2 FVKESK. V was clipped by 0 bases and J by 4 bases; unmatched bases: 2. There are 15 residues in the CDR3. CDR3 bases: TGTGCCAGCAGCCAAGAGCGGGGGGCGTACAATGAGCAGTTCTTC. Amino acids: CASSQERGAYNEQFF.

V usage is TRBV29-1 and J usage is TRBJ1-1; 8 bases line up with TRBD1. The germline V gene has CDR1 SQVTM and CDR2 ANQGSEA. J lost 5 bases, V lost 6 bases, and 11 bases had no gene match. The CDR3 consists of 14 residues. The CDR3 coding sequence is TGCAGCGTCCAAGCGACAGGGGTCCTGACTGAAGCTTTCTTT. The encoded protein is CSVQATGVLTEAFF.

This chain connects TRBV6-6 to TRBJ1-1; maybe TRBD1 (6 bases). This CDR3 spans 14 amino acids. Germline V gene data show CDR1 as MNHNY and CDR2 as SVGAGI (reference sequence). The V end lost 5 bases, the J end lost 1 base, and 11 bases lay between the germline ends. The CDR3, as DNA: TGTGCCAGCAGTAAACAGGGTCAGAACACTGAAGCTTTCTTT. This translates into CASSKQGQNTEAFF.